What follows are 5 T cell receptor beta chains derived from one specimen sequenced in a study of read filtering for tumor transcriptome and immune sequencing. Molecular barcoded adaptors covering alpha/delta and beta/gamma chains were used on 400 ng RNA. TCRdb reprocessed the reads via MiXCR and lists one record per CDR3 protein. Here the sample spans about 86,000 distinct CDR3 sequences, roughly 12% being singletons. The sample comprised a population of CD138-negative cells sorted from bone marrow. The receptors here all came from a donor aged 40 or older with multiple myeloma.

This clonotype has ten or more counts. This rearrangement joins TRBV29-1 to TRBJ1-1; possible D gene TRBD1, 5 bases. Germline lookup yields CDR1 SQVTM and CDR2 ANQGSEA. The CDR3 is made up of 12 amino acids. Trimming pared 4 bases from V and 6 bases from J, leaving 12 bases between. CDR3 sequence (DNA): TGCAGCGTTGTGGTCCAGGGCGCTGAAGCTTTCTTT. It specifies CSVVVQGAEAFF.

The rearrangement links TRBV3-1 to TRBJ2-7; D not certain. V lost 5 bases and J lost 2, with 13 bases in between. The CDR3 length is 14 residues. Per germline, CDR1 LGHDT and CDR2 YNNKEL (reference sequence). The CDR3: CASSIRPAAYEQYF. DNA of the CDR3: TGTGCCAGCAGCATCCGACCCGCCGCCTACGAGCAGTACTTC.

On this clonotype: A much bigger clone sits one base away, suggesting this may be a read error. V and J are TRBV11-2 and TRBJ2-5, with D maybe TRBD2 (8 bases). Germline lookup yields CDR1 SGHAT and CDR2 FQNNGV. The CDR3 loop spans 14 amino acids. CDR3 nucleotide sequence: TGTGCCAACAGCGGGGGACAGAAACAAGAGACCCAGTACTTC. This translates into CANSGGQKQETQYF.

Of note for this clonotype: Germline and junction disagree at one end, which may indicate a read error. This chain links TRBV30 with TRBJ1-5; 11 bases map to TRBD1. CDR3 length equals 13 residues. Germline loops: CDR1 GTSNPN, CDR2 SVGIG (reference sequence). CDR3 amino acids: CVWGQGGNQPQHF. The CDR3, as DNA: TGTGTCTGGGGACAGGGGGGCAATCAGCCCCAGCATTTT.

Many counts were recorded for this clonotype. This rearrangement joins TRBV20-1 to TRBJ2-1; D not certain. From germline, CDR1 is DFQATT and CDR2 SNEGSKA (reference sequence). Trimming left V 2 bases short and J 4 bases short, with 9 bases between. The CDR3 sequence is 13 residues long. CDR3 DNA sequence: TGCAGTGCTAGACTACCTGGATACAATGAGCAGTTCTTC. Its translation is CSARLPGYNEQFF.